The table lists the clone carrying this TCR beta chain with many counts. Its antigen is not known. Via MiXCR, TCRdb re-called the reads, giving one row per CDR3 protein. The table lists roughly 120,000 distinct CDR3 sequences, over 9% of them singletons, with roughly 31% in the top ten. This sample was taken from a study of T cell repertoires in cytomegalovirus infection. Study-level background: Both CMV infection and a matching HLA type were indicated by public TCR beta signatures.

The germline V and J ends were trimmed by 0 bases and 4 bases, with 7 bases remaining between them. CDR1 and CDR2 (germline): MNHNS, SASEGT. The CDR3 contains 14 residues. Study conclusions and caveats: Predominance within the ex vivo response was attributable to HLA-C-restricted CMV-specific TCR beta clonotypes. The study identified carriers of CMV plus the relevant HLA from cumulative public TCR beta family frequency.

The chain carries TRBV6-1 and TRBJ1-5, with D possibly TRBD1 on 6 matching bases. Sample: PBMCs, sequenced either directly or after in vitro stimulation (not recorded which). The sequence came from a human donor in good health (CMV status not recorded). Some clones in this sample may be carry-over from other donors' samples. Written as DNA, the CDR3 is TGTGCCAGCAGTGAAGCACAGGGAAATCAGCCCCAGCATTTT. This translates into CASSEAQGNQPQHF.